Listed below are T cell receptor beta chains from one sample, sequenced in a study of T cells in Graves' hyperthyroidism and ophthalmopathy. TCRdb fed the multiplex PCR reads into MiXCR, producing one record per CDR3 protein. The sample lists about 520,000 distinct CDR3 sequences; around a quarter were seen once. The sequenced sample consisted of blood. These receptors were obtained from a woman in her thirties with Graves' ophthalmopathy. Each CDR3 is given with its conserved first and last residue. Fields, in order: D gene, clone size, V gene, J gene, CDR3 protein, CDR3 DNA. D genes are given only for firm matches. Clone size appears in some rows only: once, few, many, or a class for an expanded clone.

TRBD1	many	TRBV6-2/TRBV6-3	TRBJ1-5	CASSYPSIQGRHQPQHF	TGTGCCAGCAGTTACCCTTCCATACAGGGGAGGCATCAGCCCCAGCATTTT
-	-	TRBV30	TRBJ2-2	CAWSVGRNTGELFF	TGTGCCTGGAGTGTAGGGCGGAACACCGGGGAGCTGTTTTTT
-	-	TRBV6-1	TRBJ2-7	CASSDPGHLNYEQYF	TGTGCCAGCAGTGATCCGGGACACCTAAACTACGAGCAGTACTTC
TRBD1	-	TRBV6-1	TRBJ2-4	CASSPGQHENIQYF	TGTGCCAGCAGTCCGGGACAGCACGAAAACATTCAGTACTTC
TRBD2	many	TRBV28	TRBJ2-4	CASNKWGGIQYF	TGTGCCAGCAACAAGTGGGGGGGCATTCAGTACTTC
-	many	TRBV6-1	TRBJ1-1	CASNVRGRIFAEAFF	TGTGCCAGCAACGTCAGGGGTCGGATTTTCGCTGAAGCTTTCTTT
-	many	TRBV12-3/TRBV12-4	TRBJ2-2	CASSPISGNTGELFF	TGTGCCAGCAGTCCGATCAGCGGTAACACCGGGGAGCTGTTTTTT
-	many	TRBV7-8	TRBJ2-7	CASSLGGAWNYEQYF	TGTGCCAGCAGCTTAGGAGGAGCGTGGAACTACGAGCAGTACTTC
-	many	TRBV12-3/TRBV12-4	TRBJ2-7	CASSTSYEQYF	TGTGCCAGCAGCACCTCCTACGAGCAGTACTTC
TRBD2	many	TRBV11-2	TRBJ2-5	CASTLGLARETQYF	TGTGCCAGCACCCTGGGACTAGCGAGGGAGACCCAGTACTTC
-	many	TRBV6-2/TRBV6-3	TRBJ2-7	CASMVIVGTVYEQYF	TGTGCCAGCATGGTGATTGTGGGGACCGTTTACGAGCAGTACTTC
TRBD1	many	TRBV10-2	TRBJ2-7	CASSETGASSSYEQYF	TGCGCCAGCAGTGAGACAGGGGCCTCTAGCTCCTACGAGCAGTACTTC
TRBD2	many	TRBV25-1	TRBJ2-2	CASSEAGGTNTGELFF	TGTGCCAGCAGTGAAGCGGGGGGAACGAACACCGGGGAGCTGTTTTTT
TRBD1	many	TRBV4-2	TRBJ2-2	CASSQDWTGNTGELFF	TGTGCCAGCAGCCAAGATTGGACAGGAAACACCGGGGAGCTGTTTTTT
-	many	TRBV4-3	TRBJ1-2	CASSQDLGDANYGYTF	TGCGCCAGCAGCCAAGATCTGGGGGACGCTAACTATGGCTACACCTTC
-	many	TRBV6-1	TRBJ1-1	CASSHRTGANTEAFF	TGTGCCAGCAGTCATCGGACGGGGGCGAACACTGAAGCTTTCTTT
-	many	TRBV7-2	TRBJ2-7	CASSLVGQYYEQYF	TGTGCCAGCAGCTTAGTAGGACAGTACTACGAGCAGTACTTC
-	-	TRBV6-2/TRBV6-3	TRBJ2-7	CASSYSISADDSSYEQYF	TGTGCCAGCAGTTACTCGATTTCGGCGGACGATAGCTCCTACGAACAGTACTTC
-	many	TRBV29-1	TRBJ2-5	CSVEAEGETQYF	TGCAGCGTTGAGGCAGAGGGTGAGACCCAGTACTTC
TRBD1	-	TRBV11-1	TRBJ1-1	CASSSPRTGAKGWNTEAFF	TGTGCCAGCAGCTCTCCTCGAACAGGGGCCAAGGGCTGGAACACTGAAGCTTTCTTT
-	few	TRBV30	TRBJ1-1	CAWSQPPMNTEAFF	TGTGCCTGGAGTCAACCCCCCATGAACACTGAAGCTTTCTTT
-	many	TRBV7-2	TRBJ1-1	CASSFTPSWDTEAFF	TGTGCCAGCAGCTTTACTCCAAGCTGGGACACTGAAGCTTTCTTT
-	-	TRBV6-2/TRBV6-3	TRBJ1-5	CASSYTDDSNQPQHF	TGTGCCAGCAGTTATACGGACGACAGCAATCAGCCCCAGCATTTT
-	many	TRBV12-3/TRBV12-4	TRBJ1-6	CASSLQASGSPLHF	TGTGCCAGCAGTTTACAGGCTTCTGGTTCACCCCTCCACTTT
-	many	TRBV2	TRBJ1-5	CASSAQVRQPQHF	TGTGCCAGCAGTGCGCAGGTCAGGCAGCCCCAGCATTTT
-	once	TRBV30	TRBJ2-7	CAWSRQEPYEQYF	TGTGCCTGGAGTAGACAGGAACCCTACGAGCAGTACTTC
-	-	TRBV24-1	TRBJ2-7	CATSGGYEQYF	TGTGCCACCAGTGGCGGCTACGAGCAGTACTTC
-	-	TRBV25-1	TRBJ2-2	CASTEPTGTQVRTGELFF	TGTGCCAGCACCGAACCTACCGGGACGCAGGTTCGGACCGGGGAGCTGTTTTTT